These T cell receptor beta chains were read from a single sample in a study of Graves' ophthalmopathy and Graves' hyperthyroidism. Each CDR3 protein gets one entry after TCRdb re-called the multiplex PCR reads with MiXCR. This repertoire shows a few hundred thousand distinct CDR3 sequences, 15% to 20% found once; its top ten account for 1.6%. The sample taken for sequencing was peripheral blood. The receptors were sampled from a woman under 30 with Graves' ophthalmopathy. Each CDR3 is given with its conserved first and last residue. Fields, in order: clone size, D gene, J gene, V gene, CDR3 protein, CDR3 DNA. D genes are given only for firm matches. Size tells how often a clone was seen (once, few, many) or the class of an expanded clone, and some rows leave it out.

many	NA	TRBJ2-7	TRBV7-8	CASRRRGSSYEQYF	TGTGCCAGCAGAAGGAGGGGGAGCTCCTACGAGCAGTACTTC
many	TRBD1	TRBJ1-6	TRBV6-2/TRBV6-3	CASGRQGSYNSPLHF	TGTGCCAGCGGAAGACAGGGAAGCTATAATTCACCCCTCCACTTT
many	NA	TRBJ2-7	TRBV27	CASSTITGGVEPYEQYF	TGTGCCAGCAGTACCATTACAGGGGGGGTCGAACCCTACGAGCAGTACTTC
few	TRBD2	TRBJ2-2	TRBV11-2	CASSWTGTSGYGVGELFF	TGTGCCAGCAGCTGGACCGGGACTAGCGGCTACGGGGTCGGGGAGCTGTTTTTT
NA	NA	TRBJ2-7	TRBV12-3/TRBV12-4	CASSQDQGIYEQYF	TGTGCCAGCAGCCAGGACCAGGGCATCTACGAGCAGTACTTC
NA	NA	TRBJ1-5	TRBV6-2/TRBV6-3	CASSVWGSGGGNQPQHF	TGTGCCAGCAGCGTTTGGGGGTCGGGAGGGGGCAATCAGCCCCAGCATTTT
many	TRBD1	TRBJ1-6	TRBV20-1	CSVRGWPGGYNSPLHF	TGCAGTGTAAGGGGGTGGCCAGGGGGCTATAATTCACCCCTCCACTTT
many	NA	TRBJ2-4	TRBV27	CASSLRDGGNIQYF	TGTGCCAGCAGTCTCAGGGACGGGGGAAACATTCAGTACTTC
many	TRBD1	TRBJ1-1	TRBV6-2/TRBV6-3	CASSYIRGRNTEAFF	TGTGCCAGCAGTTACATTAGGGGGCGAAACACTGAAGCTTTCTTT
NA	TRBD1	TRBJ1-6	TRBV2	CAKQGAQDNSPLHF	TGTGCCAAGCAGGGGGCGCAAGATAATTCACCCCTCCACTTT
many	TRBD1	TRBJ1-1	TRBV12-5	CASGRGTVNTEAFF	TGTGCTAGTGGACGCGGGACAGTGAACACTGAAGCTTTCTTT
many	TRBD2	TRBJ2-1	TRBV28	CASSYGVRLAGAEQFF	TGTGCCAGCAGTTACGGAGTGAGACTAGCGGGAGCTGAGCAGTTCTTC
many	TRBD2	TRBJ2-2	TRBV7-3	CASSLAPTSGGHTGELFF	TGTGCCAGCAGCTTAGCCCCCACTAGCGGGGGACACACCGGGGAGCTGTTTTTT
many	TRBD1	TRBJ1-1	TRBV6-2/TRBV6-3	CASGPQGAGAEAFF	TGTGCCAGCGGACCTCAGGGGGCTGGCGCTGAAGCTTTCTTT
many	NA	TRBJ1-5	TRBV6-1	CASSPNADRPQHF	TGTGCCAGCAGTCCCAACGCGGATCGGCCCCAGCATTTT
NA	TRBD2	TRBJ2-7	TRBV28	CASSPNSPSGRAEQYF	TGTGCCAGCAGTCCCAATAGTCCTAGCGGGCGTGCCGAGCAGTACTTC